These T cell receptor beta chains were read from a single sample in a study of cytomegalovirus exposure and HLA in healthy donors. Generated by immunoSEQ multiplex PCR, the TCRdb table keeps only in-frame clones and is missing some. Here the sample spans 100,000 to 130,000 clones, approximately 81% being singletons. The sample was PBMCs. Source of these receptors: a man aged 25-45 years in good health and CMV-seronegative. CDR3s include the opening cysteine and the closing phenylalanine or tryptophan. Fields, in order: clone size, J gene, V gene, D gene, CDR3 DNA, CDR3 protein. D genes are given only for firm matches. Expanded clones are given a class, and other clones once, few, many or no size at all.

few	TRBJ2-1	TRBV13	TRBD2	TGTGCCAGCAGCTTAGGACTAGCGGTTTACAATGAGCAGTTCTTC	CASSLGLAVYNEQFF
-	TRBJ1-5	TRBV5-1	TRBD1	TGCGCCAGCCGAAGCACAGGGGGCTTTCAGCCCCAGCATTTT	CASRSTGGFQPQHF
-	TRBJ2-5	TRBV5-1	-	TGCGCCAGCAGCTTGGCTGGGGGCGCCTACCAAGAGACCCAGTACTTC	CASSLAGGAYQETQYF
once	TRBJ1-1	TRBV27	TRBD1	TGTGCCAGCAGACCGACCGGGACAGCTGAAGCTTTCTTT	CASRPTGTAEAFF
once	TRBJ1-1	TRBV18	TRBD1	TGTGCCAGCTCAGGAGGACAGGCCCCAGGAGCTTTCTTT	CASSGGQAPGAFF
-	TRBJ1-2	TRBV11-1	-	TGTGCCAGCAGCTTCTCCGGGACAACCTATGGCTACACCTTC	CASSFSGTTYGYTF
-	TRBJ2-1	TRBV27	TRBD2	TGTGCCAGCAGTTCCCGGGTAGCGGGAGGGCCAAGGGGTGTCAATGAGCAGTTCTTC	CASSSRVAGGPRGVNEQFF
once	TRBJ2-1	TRBV7-3	TRBD2	TGTGCCAGCAGCTCTAGCGGGGGCACTTACAGTGAGCAGTTCTTC	CASSSSGGTYSEQFF
-	TRBJ2-7	TRBV28	-	TGTGCCAGCAGAACGAACACCCTCGAGCAGTACTTC	CASRTNTLEQYF
-	TRBJ2-7	TRBV9	-	TGTGCCAGCAGCCCAAGCGCGAGGGCTTCTATGGACGAGCAGTACTTC	CASSPSARASMDEQYF
-	TRBJ1-1	TRBV5-1	-	TGCGCCAGCAGCCTGTCGGCGGGGGCTGGGAAGACTGAAGCTTTCTTT	CASSLSAGAGKTEAFF
-	TRBJ2-6	TRBV4-1	-	TGCGCCAGCAGCCAAGGCCCTTCGGGAGATCCCCGGGCCAACGTCCTGACTTTC	CASSQGPSGDPRANVLTF
-	TRBJ2-3	TRBV7-9	-	TGTGCCAGCAGCACAAGAGGGCTAGCCTCTAGCACAGATACGCAGTATTTT	CASSTRGLASSTDTQYF
few	TRBJ2-7	TRBV29-1	TRBD2	TGCAGCGGGGGGACTAGAACCTACGAGCAGTACTTC	CSGGTRTYEQYF
-	TRBJ1-1	TRBV6-4	-	TGTGCCAGCAGCCGGGCGCCCTCGGGGGCTGAAGCTTTCTTT	CASSRAPSGAEAFF
-	TRBJ1-1	TRBV18	-	TGTGCCAGCTCACCTAGCGCTGAAGCTTTCTTT	CASSPSAEAFF
-	TRBJ2-5	TRBV11-2	TRBD2	TGTGCCAGCAGCTTAAGACTAGCGGGAGGAGAGACCCAGTACTTC	CASSLRLAGGETQYF
few	TRBJ2-5	TRBV7-9	-	TGTGCCAGCAGCCCTAGTGTCCAAGAGACCCAGTACTTC	CASSPSVQETQYF
few	TRBJ1-3	TRBV4-1	-	TGCGCCAGCAGCCACGCCGTGGGGCCCCGGGGAAACACCATATATTTT	CASSHAVGPRGNTIYF
-	TRBJ2-2	TRBV5-1	TRBD2	TGCGCCAGCAGCGCGGGACTAGTCATCACCGGGGAGCTGTTTTTT	CASSAGLVITGELFF
-	TRBJ2-7	TRBV27	-	TGTGCCAGCAGTTCTCAACTAGACTACGAGCAGTACTTC	CASSSQLDYEQYF
-	TRBJ2-3	TRBV28	TRBD1	TGTGCCAGCAGCTCCCCCGGGACAGGGATGCATACGCAGTATTTT	CASSSPGTGMHTQYF
-	TRBJ2-5	TRBV6-1	TRBD2	TGTGCCAGCAGCCTCTCAGCGGGAGACCAAGAGACCCAGTACTTC	CASSLSAGDQETQYF
-	TRBJ1-2	TRBV5-1	-	TGCGCCAGCAGCTTGGAGCCTGTTTTGCGGGGGGCCAGGGGTGGCTACACCTTC	CASSLEPVLRGARGGYTF
few	TRBJ2-6	TRBV6-5	TRBD1	TGTGCCAGCAGTTCTGACAGGGCTGGGGCCAACGTCCTGACTTTC	CASSSDRAGANVLTF
-	TRBJ1-1	TRBV11-2	-	TGTGCCAGCAGCTTAGCCCTAACCAAGGAAGCTTTCTTT	CASSLALTKEAFF
once	TRBJ1-2	TRBV7-8	-	TGTGCCAGCAGCTCTCGGGGAGGGAATGGCTACACCTTC	CASSSRGGNGYTF
once	TRBJ2-1	TRBV9	TRBD2	TGTGCCAGCAGCCTGTCTGGGACTAGCGGGATTGGTGAGCAGTTCTTC	CASSLSGTSGIGEQFF
-	TRBJ2-1	TRBV11-2	TRBD2	TGTGCCAGCAGCTTGACCTTAGCGGGGGGGAACTCCTACAATGAGCAGTTCTTC	CASSLTLAGGNSYNEQFF
-	TRBJ2-5	TRBV7-3	TRBD2	TGTGCCAGCAGCCGAAGCGGGGGACCCCAAGAGACCCAGTACTTC	CASSRSGGPQETQYF
once	TRBJ1-2	TRBV6-5	TRBD1	TGTGCCAGCAGTTTACAGAGGGACAGGTCGGGCTATGGCTACACCTTC	CASSLQRDRSGYGYTF
-	TRBJ1-3	TRBV7-2	-	TGTGCCAGCAGCCAGGGCTCTGGAAACACCATATATTTT	CASSQGSGNTIYF
-	TRBJ2-3	TRBV6-1	TRBD1	TGTGCCAGCAGGCCGGGACAGGGCACAGATACGCAGTATTTT	CASRPGQGTDTQYF
-	TRBJ2-3	TRBV4-2	-	TGTGCCAGCAGCCAAGGGACAAGCATGGCGGATACGCAGTATTTT	CASSQGTSMADTQYF
-	TRBJ1-2	TRBV2	-	TGTGCCAGCAGGCCGAATCAGGGGCATGGCTACACCTTC	CASRPNQGHGYTF
-	TRBJ1-5	TRBV6-5	-	TGTGCCAGCAGCGAAACAAGCAATCAGCCCCAGCATTTT	CASSETSNQPQHF
-	TRBJ2-3	TRBV9	TRBD2	TGTGCCAGCAGCCCCCGGACTAGCGGCACAGATACGCAGTATTTT	CASSPRTSGTDTQYF
few	TRBJ2-1	TRBV7-3	-	TGTGCCAGCAGCTCCCAGGCGATGGGCAATGAGCAGTTCTTC	CASSSQAMGNEQFF
once	TRBJ2-1	TRBV6-5	-	TGTGCCAGCAGTTTATCGGTTTTGTCCCATGAGCAGTTCTTC	CASSLSVLSHEQFF
-	TRBJ1-5	TRBV11-2	-	TGTGCCAGCAGCTTAGACAGGGGTCAGCCCCAGCATTTT	CASSLDRGQPQHF
-	TRBJ1-4	TRBV4-1	-	TGCGCCAGCAGCCAAGATCCCAGCCCACAGAGAACTAATGAAAAACTGTTTTTT	CASSQDPSPQRTNEKLFF
-	TRBJ2-1	TRBV5-4	-	TGTGCCAGCAGCTTTTCGGATGAGCAGTTCTTC	CASSFSDEQFF
-	TRBJ2-7	TRBV7-6	TRBD1	TGTGCCAGCAGCCCCCGGACAGGTCCCTACGAGCAGTACTTC	CASSPRTGPYEQYF
-	TRBJ2-1	TRBV29-1	-	TGCAGCGCTACGGACAGCTATGAGCAGTTCTTC	CSATDSYEQFF
once	TRBJ1-1	TRBV9	-	TGTGCCAGCAGCCCCGGTCTAGGGGCGCGCACTGAAGCTTTCTTT	CASSPGLGARTEAFF
-	TRBJ2-1	TRBV29-1	-	TGCAGCGTTGAAGACCCGCTAGCGACTACCTACAATGAGCAGTTCTTC	CSVEDPLATTYNEQFF
-	TRBJ2-7	TRBV7-2	TRBD1	TGTGCCAGCAGCTTAGACTTTACCGGGACAGGGGAGCTCTACGAGCAGTACTTC	CASSLDFTGTGELYEQYF
-	TRBJ2-1	TRBV20-1	-	TGCAGTGCGGATCAGGGAGGTGAGCAGTTCTTC	CSADQGGEQFF
-	TRBJ2-5	TRBV7-9	-	TGTGCCAGCAGCTTAGCCTCTAGGGGCGGAGGGGAGACCCAGTACTTC	CASSLASRGGGETQYF
-	TRBJ1-2	TRBV19	-	TGTGCCAGTAGTATTATGGGGGGCTATGGCTACACCTTC	CASSIMGGYGYTF
-	TRBJ2-7	TRBV6-1	TRBD2	TGTGCCAGCAGTGACGTAGCGGGGGATTACGAGCAGTACTTC	CASSDVAGDYEQYF
-	TRBJ1-1	TRBV13	-	TGTGCCAGCAGCTTTTCTTTGGCAGGGGACACTGACACTGAAGCTTTCTTT	CASSFSLAGDTDTEAFF
-	TRBJ2-1	TRBV7-9	TRBD2	TGTGCCAGCAGCCCCGGGACTAGCGGGACGAATGAGCAGTTCTTC	CASSPGTSGTNEQFF
few	TRBJ2-1	TRBV10-2	TRBD1	TGCGCCAGCAGCTCCGGGACAGGGTATAGCTCCTACAATGAGCAGTTCTTC	CASSSGTGYSSYNEQFF
-	TRBJ1-5	TRBV5-4	-	TGTGCCAGCAGCTTCGGCAATCAGCCCCAGCATTTT	CASSFGNQPQHF
-	TRBJ2-7	TRBV18	-	TGTGCCAGCTCACCAGGGAAGGGGTTCTACGAGCAGTACTTC	CASSPGKGFYEQYF
-	TRBJ1-5	TRBV27	TRBD1	TGTGCCAGCAGTCTACAGGGGGTGCGTCAGCCCCAGCATTTT	CASSLQGVRQPQHF
-	TRBJ2-4	TRBV6-1	-	TGTGCCAGCAACCCTAGGGGGGGAGCCAAAAACATTCAGTACTTC	CASNPRGGAKNIQYF